This T cell receptor beta chain comes out of a study of T cell repertoires in cytomegalovirus infection. The wider study: Both a matching HLA type and CMV infection were indicated by public TCR beta signatures. Study-wide results and caveats: Within the response measured ex vivo, HLA-C-restricted CMV-specific TCR beta clonotypes were dominant. Carriers of CMV and the relevant HLA type were discriminated by public TCR beta frequency.

The V end lost 5 bases, the J end lost 5 bases, and 15 bases lay between the germline ends. The length of the CDR3 is 14 residues. Per the germline V gene, CDR1 is LNHDA and CDR2 is SQIVND (reference sequence). This clonotype was recorded a few times. The antigen is unknown. A single record per CDR3 protein comes from TCRdb applying MiXCR to the reads. The data contain approximately 300,000 distinct CDR3 sequences, more than 20% of them singletons. The V and J genes are TRBV19 and TRBJ2-5, with D perhaps TRBD2 (5 bases). The source is a human donor in good health (CMV status not recorded). Some clones in this sample may be carry-over from other donors' samples. The source material was cultured PBMCs, sampled from culture after CMV antigen stimulation. CDR3 in amino acids: CASSEGPGWETQYF. The CDR3 DNA follows: TGTGCCAGTAGTGAGGGCCCGGGATGGGAGACCCAGTACTTC.